This T cell receptor beta chain originates from a study of T cell responses to AZD1222 COVID-19 vaccine. The germline gives CDR1 SGDLS, CDR2 YYNGEE. The CDR3 is 14 residues long. V dropped 2 bases and J dropped 5 bases, with 12 bases sitting between them. TCRdb's table, derived via immunoSEQ multiplex PCR, lists solely in-frame clones and lacks some. The repertoire consists of about 100,000 clones, with about 87% occurring once and the leading ten covering 1.8%. Study-wide findings and caveats: Donors skewed white British and female; clonal diversity was possibly underestimated. Increased Spike-specific TCR breadth and depth were observed after two AZD1222 doses.

Of note for this clone: Its specificity is unknown.

V gene TRBV9 combines with J gene TRBJ2-3, with D maybe TRBD1 (5 bases). This TCR was recovered from an adult in good health. The source was peripheral blood, collected on day 0 of AZD1222 vaccination. The CDR3 coding sequence is TGTGCCAGCAGCGTCTTCGATAGGGGAGATACGCAGTATTTT. It is translated as CASSVFDRGDTQYF.